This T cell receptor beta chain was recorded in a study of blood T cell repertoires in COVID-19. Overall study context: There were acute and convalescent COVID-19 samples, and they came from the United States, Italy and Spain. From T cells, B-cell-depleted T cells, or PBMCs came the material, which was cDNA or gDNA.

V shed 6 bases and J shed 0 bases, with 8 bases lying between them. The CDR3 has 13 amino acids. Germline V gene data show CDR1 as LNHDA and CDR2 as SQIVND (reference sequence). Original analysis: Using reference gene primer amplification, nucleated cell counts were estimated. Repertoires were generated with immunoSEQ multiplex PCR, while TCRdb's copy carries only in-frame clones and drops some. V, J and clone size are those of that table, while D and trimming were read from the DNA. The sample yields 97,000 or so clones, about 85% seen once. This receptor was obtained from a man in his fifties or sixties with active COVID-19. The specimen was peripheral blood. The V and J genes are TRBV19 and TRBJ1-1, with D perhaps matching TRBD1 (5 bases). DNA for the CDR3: TGTGCCAGTAGGCGACAGATGAACACTGAAGCTTTCTTT. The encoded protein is CASRRQMNTEAFF.